This entry describes one T cell receptor (beta chain). Antigen: not known. The data are from a study of radiotherapy plus CTLA-4 blockade in lung cancer. Study as a whole: Among enrolled patients, roughly 20% responded and more than 25% achieved disease control. General study findings and limits: Tumor-origin TCR clones grew in blood after radiotherapy plus ipilimumab.

Trimming pared 0 bases from V and 8 bases from J, leaving 5 bases between. Germline loops: CDR1 SGHKS, CDR2 YYEKEE (reference sequence). There are 11 residues in the CDR3. Profiled with immunoSEQ multiplex PCR; TCRdb holds only in-frame clones, not every one. The table shows roughly 45,000 clones, with roughly 63% occurring only once. This chain connects TRBV5-5 to TRBJ1-2; maybe TRBD1 (5 bases). This TCR was sampled from a human donor with non-small cell lung cancer who had a partial response to radiotherapy plus ipilimumab. This specimen was peripheral blood, taken from a patient treated with radiotherapy plus ipilimumab. The CDR3 DNA sequence: TGTGCCAGCAGCTTGGGGGGCGGCTACACCTTC. This sequence encodes CASSLGGGYTF. Complete variable domain (other parts from reference TRBV5-5 and TRBJ1-2): DAGVTQSPTHLIKTRGQQVTLRCSPISGHKSVSWYQQVLGQGPQFIFQYYEKEERGRGNFPDRFSARQFPNYSSELNVNALLLGDSALYLCASSLGGGYTFGSGTRLTVV.